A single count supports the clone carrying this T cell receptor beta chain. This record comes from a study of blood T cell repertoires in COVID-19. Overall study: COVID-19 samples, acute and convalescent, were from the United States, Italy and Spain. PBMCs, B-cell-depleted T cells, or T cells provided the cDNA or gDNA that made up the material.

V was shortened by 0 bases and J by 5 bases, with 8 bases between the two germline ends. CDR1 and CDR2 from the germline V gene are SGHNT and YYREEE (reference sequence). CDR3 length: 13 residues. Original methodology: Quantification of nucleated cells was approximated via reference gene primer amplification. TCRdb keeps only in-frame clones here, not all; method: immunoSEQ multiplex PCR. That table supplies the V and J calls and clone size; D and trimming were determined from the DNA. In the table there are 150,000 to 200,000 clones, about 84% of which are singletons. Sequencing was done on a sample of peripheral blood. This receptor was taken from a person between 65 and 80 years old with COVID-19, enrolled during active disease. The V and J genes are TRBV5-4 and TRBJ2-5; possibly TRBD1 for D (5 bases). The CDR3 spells CASSLDRMETQYF. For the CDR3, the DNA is TGTGCCAGCAGCTTGGACAGGATGGAGACCCAGTACTTC.